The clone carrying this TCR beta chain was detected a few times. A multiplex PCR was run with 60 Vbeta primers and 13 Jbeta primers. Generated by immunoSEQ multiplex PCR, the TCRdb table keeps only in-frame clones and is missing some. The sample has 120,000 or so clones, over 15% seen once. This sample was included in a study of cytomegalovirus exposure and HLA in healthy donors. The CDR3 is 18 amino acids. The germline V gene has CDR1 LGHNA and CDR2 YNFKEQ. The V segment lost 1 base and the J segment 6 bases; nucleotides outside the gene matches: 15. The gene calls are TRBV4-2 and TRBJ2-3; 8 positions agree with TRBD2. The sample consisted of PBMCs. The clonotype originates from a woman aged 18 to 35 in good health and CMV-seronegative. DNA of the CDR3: TGTGCCAGCAGCCAAGTAGGGCGCGGGGCGGGAGGTGGGGATACGCAGTATTTT. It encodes CASSQVGRGAGGGDTQYF.